This T cell receptor (beta chain) emerged from a study of technical replicates of blood from a few donors. Trimming pared 6 bases from V and 8 bases from J, leaving 11 bases between. The CDR3 covers 12 residues. The germline V gene has CDR1 MDHEN and CDR2 SYDVKM. The data were produced by immunoSEQ multiplex PCR, yet TCRdb's version contains in-frame clones alone and is incomplete. The sample yields about 79,000 clones, approximately 91% seen once. The specimen was T cells isolated from PBMCs. The source is a human donor in good health. Some clones in this sample may be carry-over from other donors' samples. J is TRBJ2-1 and V is TRBV28; D is unresolved. The CDR3 coding sequence is TGTGCCAGCAGCCACAATGAGGATGAGCAGTTCTTC. Protein product: CASSHNEDEQFF.